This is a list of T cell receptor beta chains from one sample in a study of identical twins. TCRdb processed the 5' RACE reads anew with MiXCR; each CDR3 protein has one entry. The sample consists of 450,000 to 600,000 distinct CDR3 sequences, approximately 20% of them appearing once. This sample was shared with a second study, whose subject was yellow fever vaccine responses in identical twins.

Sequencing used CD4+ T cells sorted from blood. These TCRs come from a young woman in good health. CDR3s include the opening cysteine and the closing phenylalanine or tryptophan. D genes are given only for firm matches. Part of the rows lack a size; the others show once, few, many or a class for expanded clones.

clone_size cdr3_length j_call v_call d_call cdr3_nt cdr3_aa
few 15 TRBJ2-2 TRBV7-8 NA TGTGCCAGCAGCCTCCTCCCGGCCAACACCGGGGAGCTGTTTTTT CASSLLPANTGELFF
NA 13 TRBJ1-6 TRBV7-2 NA TGTGCCAGCACCTCCGATCGGGGGAGTCCCCTCCACTTT CASTSDRGSPLHF
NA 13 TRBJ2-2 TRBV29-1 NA TGCAGCGTTGCCCAGAGCAACACCGGGGAGCTGTTTTTT CSVAQSNTGELFF
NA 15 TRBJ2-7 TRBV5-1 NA TGCGCCAGCAGCTTGTATGGACAGCCTTCCTACGAGCAGTACTTC CASSLYGQPSYEQYF
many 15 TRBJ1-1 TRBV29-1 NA TGCAGCGTTGACCCTACAGGGACCTTGAACACTGAAGCTTTCTTT CSVDPTGTLNTEAFF
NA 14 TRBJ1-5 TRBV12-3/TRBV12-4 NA TGTGCCAGCAGTTTTACAGGGAGCAATCAGCCCCAGCATTTT CASSFTGSNQPQHF
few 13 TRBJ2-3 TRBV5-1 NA TGCGCCAGCAGCTTGGGGCTAGAGGATACGCAGTATTTT CASSLGLEDTQYF
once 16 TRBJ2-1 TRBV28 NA TGTGCCAGCAGTTTTCCCTGGGGTATGGGAAGGAATGAGCAGTTCTTC CASSFPWGMGRNEQFF
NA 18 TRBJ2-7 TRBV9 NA TGTGCCTCGAGCGCCAAAACCCCCGGGGCAACCGGGCCCTACGAGCAGTACTTC CASSAKTPGATGPYEQYF
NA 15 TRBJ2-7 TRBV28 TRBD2 TGTGCCAGCAGTTTGCCTAGCGGGGCATCCTACGAGCAGTACTTC CASSLPSGASYEQYF
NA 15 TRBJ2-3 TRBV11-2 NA TGTGCCAGCAGCTTAGATCGGAGGAACACAGATACGCAGTATTTT CASSLDRRNTDTQYF
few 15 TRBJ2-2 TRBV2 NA TGTGCCAGCAGTGAAGGGCGGATGAACACCGGGGAGCTGTTTTTT CASSEGRMNTGELFF
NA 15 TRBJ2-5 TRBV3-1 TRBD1 TGTGCCAGCAGCCACAGGACAGGGAGACAAGAGACCCAGTACTTC CASSHRTGRQETQYF
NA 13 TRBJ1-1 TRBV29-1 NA TGCAGCGTTCGCTCCGGGACTTCAGCTGAAGCTTTCTTT CSVRSGTSAEAFF
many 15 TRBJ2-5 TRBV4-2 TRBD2 TGTGCCAGCAGCCCCGGACTAGCGGGAAAAGAGACCCAGTACTTC CASSPGLAGKETQYF
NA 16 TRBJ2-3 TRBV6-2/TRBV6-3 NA TGTGCCAGCAGTTACTCGATAGCTAGGGTCACAGATACGCAGTATTTT CASSYSIARVTDTQYF
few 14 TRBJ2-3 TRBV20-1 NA TGCAGTGCTAGAGATCAACTAGCACCAGATACGCAGTATTTT CSARDQLAPDTQYF
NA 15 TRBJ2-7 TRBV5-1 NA TGCGCCAGCAGTTACGACACAACCTTCTCCTACGAGCAGTACTTC CASSYDTTFSYEQYF
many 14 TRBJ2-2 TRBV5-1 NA TGCGCCAGCGACACTGACGCGGTTACCGGGGAGCTGTTTTTT CASDTDAVTGELFF
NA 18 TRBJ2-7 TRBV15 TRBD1 TGTGCCACCAGCAGGGCACCCAGACAGGGTCTAAACTTCTACGAGCAGTACTTC CATSRAPRQGLNFYEQYF
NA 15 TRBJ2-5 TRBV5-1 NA TGCGCCAGCGCTCCCACAGGGCGGATCGAGGAGACCCAGTACTTC CASAPTGRIEETQYF
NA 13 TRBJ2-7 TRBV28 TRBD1 TGTGCCAGCAGACCCCCGGGACAGGGGTCGAAGTACTTC CASRPPGQGSKYF
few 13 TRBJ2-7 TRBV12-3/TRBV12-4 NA TGTGCCAGCTCGAAGGGCACATCCTACGAGCAGTACTTC CASSKGTSYEQYF
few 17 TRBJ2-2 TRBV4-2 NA TGTGCCAGCAGCCCCCTTGGGGGCGGGGCTAACACCGGGGAGCTGTTTTTT CASSPLGGGANTGELFF
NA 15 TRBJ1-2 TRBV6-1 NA TGTGCCAGCAGTGAATTACAGGCAGTCGGCTATGGCTACACCTTC CASSELQAVGYGYTF
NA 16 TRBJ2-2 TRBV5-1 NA TGCGCCAGCAGCTTGGAGCGGAGTGGCAACACCGGGGAGCTGTTTTTT CASSLERSGNTGELFF
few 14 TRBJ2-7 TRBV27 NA TGTGCCAGCAGTCCCCAAAGGGCCGACTACGAGCAGTACTTC CASSPQRADYEQYF
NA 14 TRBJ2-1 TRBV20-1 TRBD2 TGCAGTGCTAGACTAGCGGGGCGTGACAATGAGCAGTTCTTC CSARLAGRDNEQFF